Sequencing of this T cell receptor beta chain was carried out in a study of shared clonotypes between healthy human individuals. In the study overall: Three CD4 naive, three CD4 memory, two CD8 naive and one CD8 memory plate were used per donor.

Method: immunoSEQ multiplex PCR; TCRdb's copy keeps in-frame clones and lacks some. The sample contains about 600,000 clones, about 96% of which appear only once. The CDR3 sequence is 12 residues long. V shed 7 bases and J shed 5 bases, with 11 bases lying between them. Looked up from germline, CDR1 is MNHEY and CDR2 is SMNVEV (reference sequence). The chain links TRBV27 to TRBJ2-5; weak D call: TRBD2 (6 bases). The sequencing input was naive CD4+ T cells sorted from blood. The subset: CD45RA+ positively selected. The receptor comes from a young woman in good health. The DNA for the CDR3 is TGTGCCAGCAAGCGCGGGAAGGAGACCCAGTACTTC. Translation: CASKRGKETQYF.